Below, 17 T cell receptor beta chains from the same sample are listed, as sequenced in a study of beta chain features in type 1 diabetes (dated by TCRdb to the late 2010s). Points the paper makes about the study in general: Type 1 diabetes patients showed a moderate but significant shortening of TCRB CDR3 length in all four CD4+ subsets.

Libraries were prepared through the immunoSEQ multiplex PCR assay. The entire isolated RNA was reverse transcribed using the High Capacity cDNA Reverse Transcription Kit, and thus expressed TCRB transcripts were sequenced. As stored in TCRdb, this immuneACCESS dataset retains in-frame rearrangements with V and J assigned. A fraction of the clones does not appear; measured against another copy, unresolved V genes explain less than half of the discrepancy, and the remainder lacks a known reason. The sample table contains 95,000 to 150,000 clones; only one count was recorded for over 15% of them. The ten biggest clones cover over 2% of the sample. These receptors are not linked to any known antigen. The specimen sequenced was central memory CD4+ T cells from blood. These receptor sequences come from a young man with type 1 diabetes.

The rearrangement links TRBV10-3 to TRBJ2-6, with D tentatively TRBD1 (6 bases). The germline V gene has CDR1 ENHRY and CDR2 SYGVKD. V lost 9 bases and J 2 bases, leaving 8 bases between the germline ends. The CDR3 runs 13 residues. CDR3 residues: CAIAGAGANVLTF. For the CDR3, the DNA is TGTGCCATTGCAGGGGCTGGGGCCAACGTCCTGACTTTC.

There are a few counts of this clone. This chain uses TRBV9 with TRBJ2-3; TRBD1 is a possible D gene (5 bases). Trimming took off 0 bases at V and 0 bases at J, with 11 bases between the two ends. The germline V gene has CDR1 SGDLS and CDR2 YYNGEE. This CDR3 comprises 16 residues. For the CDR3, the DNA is TGTGCCAGCAGCGTAGGTGGGGCAATTAGCACAGATACGCAGTATTTT. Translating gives CASSVGGAISTDTQYF.

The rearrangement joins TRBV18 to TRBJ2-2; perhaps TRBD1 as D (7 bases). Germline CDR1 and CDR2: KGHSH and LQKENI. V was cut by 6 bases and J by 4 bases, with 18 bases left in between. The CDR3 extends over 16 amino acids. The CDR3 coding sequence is TGTGCCAGCTCCCCAAGAAGACAGGGACTCACCGGGGAGCTGTTTTTT. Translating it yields CASSPRRQGLTGELFF.

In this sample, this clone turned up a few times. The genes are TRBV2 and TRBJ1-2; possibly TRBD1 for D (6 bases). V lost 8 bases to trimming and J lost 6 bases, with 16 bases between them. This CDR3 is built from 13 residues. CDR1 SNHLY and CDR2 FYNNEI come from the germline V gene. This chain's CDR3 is CASLRGAGDGYTF. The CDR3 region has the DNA TGTGCCAGCCTCCGGGGGGCGGGTGATGGCTACACCTTC.

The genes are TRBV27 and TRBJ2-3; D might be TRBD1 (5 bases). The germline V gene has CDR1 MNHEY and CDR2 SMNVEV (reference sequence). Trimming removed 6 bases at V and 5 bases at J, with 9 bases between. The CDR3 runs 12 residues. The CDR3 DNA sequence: TGTGCCAGCAGAAAAGGGGTAGATACGCAGTATTTT. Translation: CASRKGVDTQYF.

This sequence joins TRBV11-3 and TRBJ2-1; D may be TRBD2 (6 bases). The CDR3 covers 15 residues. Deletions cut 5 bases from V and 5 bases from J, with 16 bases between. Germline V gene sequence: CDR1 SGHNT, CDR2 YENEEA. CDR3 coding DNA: TGTGCCAGCAGCGGCACGGGACTCGGGAACAATGAGCAGTTCTTC. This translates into CASSGTGLGNNEQFF.

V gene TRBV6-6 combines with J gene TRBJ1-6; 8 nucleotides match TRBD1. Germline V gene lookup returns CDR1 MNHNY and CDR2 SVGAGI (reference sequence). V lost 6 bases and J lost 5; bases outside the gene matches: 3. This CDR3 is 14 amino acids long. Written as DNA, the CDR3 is TGTGCCAGCAGCACGGGACAGGATAATTCACCCCTCCACTTT. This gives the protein CASSTGQDNSPLHF.

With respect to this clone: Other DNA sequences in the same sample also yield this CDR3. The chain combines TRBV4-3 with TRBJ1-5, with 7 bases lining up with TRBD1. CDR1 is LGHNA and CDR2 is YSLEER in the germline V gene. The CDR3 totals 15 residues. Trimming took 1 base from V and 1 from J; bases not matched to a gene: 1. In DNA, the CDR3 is TGCGCCAGCAGCCAAGGGACAGGCAGCAATCAGCCCCAGCATTTT. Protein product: CASSQGTGSNQPQHF.

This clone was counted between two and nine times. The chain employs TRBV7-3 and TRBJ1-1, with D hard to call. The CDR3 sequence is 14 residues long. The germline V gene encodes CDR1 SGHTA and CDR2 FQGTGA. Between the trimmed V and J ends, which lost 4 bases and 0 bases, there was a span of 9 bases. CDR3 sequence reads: CASSSSAMNTEAFF. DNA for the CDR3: TGTGCCAGCAGCTCGTCCGCAATGAACACTGAAGCTTTCTTT. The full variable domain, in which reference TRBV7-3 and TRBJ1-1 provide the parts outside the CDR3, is GAGVSQTPSNKVTEKGKYVELRCDPISGHTALYWYRQSLGQGPEFLIYFQGTGAADDSGLPNDRFFAVRPEGSVSTLKIQRTERGDSAVYLCASSSSAMNTEAFFGQGTRLTVV.

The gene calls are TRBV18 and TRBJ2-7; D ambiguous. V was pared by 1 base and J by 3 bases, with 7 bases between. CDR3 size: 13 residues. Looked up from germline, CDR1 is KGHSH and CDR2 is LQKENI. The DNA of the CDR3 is TGTGCCAGCTCACCACTTAGGGACTACGAGCAGTACTTC. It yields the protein CASSPLRDYEQYF.

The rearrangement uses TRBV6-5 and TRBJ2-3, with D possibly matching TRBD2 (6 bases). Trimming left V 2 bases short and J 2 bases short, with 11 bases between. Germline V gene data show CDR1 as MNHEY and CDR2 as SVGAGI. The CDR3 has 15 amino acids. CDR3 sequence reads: CASSYRQRATDTQYF. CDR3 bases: TGTGCCAGCAGTTACCGCCAGCGGGCCACAGATACGCAGTATTTT.

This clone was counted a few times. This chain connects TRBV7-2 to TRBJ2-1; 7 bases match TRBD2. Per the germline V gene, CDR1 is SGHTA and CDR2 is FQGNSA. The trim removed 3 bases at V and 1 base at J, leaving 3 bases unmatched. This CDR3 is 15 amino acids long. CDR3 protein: CASSFHGGSYNEQFF. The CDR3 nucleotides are TGTGCCAGCAGCTTCCACGGGGGGTCCTACAATGAGCAGTTCTTC. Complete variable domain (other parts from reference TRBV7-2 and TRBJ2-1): GAGVSQSPSNKVTEKGKDVELRCDPISGHTALYWYRQSLGQGLEFLIYFQGNSAPDKSGLPSDRFSAERTGGSVSTLTIQRTQQEDSAVYLCASSFHGGSYNEQFFGPGTRLTVL.

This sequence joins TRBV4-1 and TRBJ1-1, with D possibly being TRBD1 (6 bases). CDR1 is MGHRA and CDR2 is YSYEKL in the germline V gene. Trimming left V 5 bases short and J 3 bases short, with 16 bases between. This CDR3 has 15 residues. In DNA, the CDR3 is TGCGCCAGCAGCATTGAACAGGGCCGAGACACTGAAGCTTTCTTT. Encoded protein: CASSIEQGRDTEAFF.

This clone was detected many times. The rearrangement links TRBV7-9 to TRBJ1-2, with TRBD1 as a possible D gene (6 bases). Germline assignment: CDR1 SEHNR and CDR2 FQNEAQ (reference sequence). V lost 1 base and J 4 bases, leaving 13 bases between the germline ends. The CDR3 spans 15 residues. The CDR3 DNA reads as TGTGCCAGCAGCTTAGGAACCGGACAGCTCTATGGCTACACCTTC. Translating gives CASSLGTGQLYGYTF.

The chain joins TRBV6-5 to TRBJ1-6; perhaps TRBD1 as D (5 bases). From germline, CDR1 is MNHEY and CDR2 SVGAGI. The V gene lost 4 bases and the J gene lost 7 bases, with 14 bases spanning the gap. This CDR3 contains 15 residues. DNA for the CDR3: TGTGCCAGCAGTTTTTACCGGGACCTGAATTCACCCCTCCACTTT. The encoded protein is CASSFYRDLNSPLHF.

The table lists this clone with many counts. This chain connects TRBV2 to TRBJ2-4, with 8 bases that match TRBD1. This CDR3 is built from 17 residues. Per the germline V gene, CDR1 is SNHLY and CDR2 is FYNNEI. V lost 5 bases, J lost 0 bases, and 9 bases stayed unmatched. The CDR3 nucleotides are TGTGCCAGCAGTTTTACCCGACAGGGGCTAGCCAAAAACATTCAGTACTTC. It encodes CASSFTRQGLAKNIQYF.

Here the CDR3 reads CASTSGRMYQETQYF. In nucleotides, the CDR3 is TGTGCCAGCACCTCGGGACGGATGTACCAAGAGACCCAGTACTTC. The rearrangement joins TRBV5-4 to TRBJ2-5; D is possibly TRBD1 or TRBD2 (5 bases each). CDR1 is SGHNT, CDR2 YYREEE, per germline (reference sequence). The CDR3 is 15 amino acids. Trimming removed 6 bases from V and 0 bases from J, with 15 bases in between.